This T cell receptor (beta chain) was documented in a study of OX40 agonist ivuxolimab in advanced cancers. The protocol was immunoSEQ multiplex PCR, while the TCRdb copy is restricted to in-frame clones and leaves out a portion. The sample comprises approximately 77,000 clones, approximately 90% of which are singletons, and roughly 4.9% rests with the top ten. Sequences were derived from CD4+ or CD8+ T cells sorted from blood, sampled in a trial of the OX40 agonist ivuxolimab. This TCR came from an adult with an advanced solid tumor such as melanoma, head and neck, liver or kidney cancer.

The CDR3 DNA reads TGTGCCAGAAGCTTGGAGGGGTCGGCGAACACCGGGGAGCTGTTTTTT. Translation gives CARSLEGSANTGELFF. The rearrangement uses TRBV5-3 and TRBJ2-2, with a tentative D call TRBD1 (5 bases). TRBV5-3 is designated an ORF whose function remains uncertain. This CDR3 spans 16 amino acids. Trimming stripped 0 bases from V and 0 bases from J, with 9 bases between.